Listed here are 15 T cell receptor beta chains from one sample, sequenced in a study of OX40 agonist ivuxolimab in advanced cancers. Library construction relied on the immunoSEQ multiplex PCR assay. Imported from immuneACCESS, the table was reduced by TCRdb to in-frame sequences with V and J called. These copies leave out some clones; in studies compared against another copy, an unresolved V gene accounts for under half, and the cause of the remainder is not known. This sample is represented by fewer than 55,000 clones; around 91% of them were singletons. The leading ten clones occupy 11% of the sample. The sequencing here drew on CD4+ or CD8+ T cells sorted from blood, taken in a trial of the OX40 agonist ivuxolimab. The source of these receptors is an adult with an advanced solid tumor such as melanoma, head and neck, liver or kidney cancer.

This clone appeared a single time. The J gene is TRBJ1-1, the V gene TRBV18; D is perhaps TRBD1 (5 bases). Trimming took off 0 bases at V and 5 bases at J, with 13 bases between the two ends. Germline V gene sequence: CDR1 KGHSH, CDR2 LQKENI. The CDR3 is 15 amino acids. CDR3 bases: TGTGCCAGCTCACCACCAGCGGGGGTGGGAACTGAAGCTTTCTTT. Protein sequence: CASSPPAGVGTEAFF. Combining the CDR3 with reference TRBV18 and TRBJ1-1 gives the whole variable domain NAGVMQNPRHLVRRRGQEARLRCSPMKGHSHVYWYRQLPEEGLKFMVYLQKENIIDESGMPKERFSAEFPKEGPSILRIQQVVRGDSAAYFCASSPPAGVGTEAFFGQGTRLTVV.

J is TRBJ2-2 and V is TRBV19; 9 nucleotides match TRBD1. V was clipped by 5 bases and J by 1 base; unmatched bases: 5. Per the germline V gene, CDR1 is LNHDA and CDR2 is SQIVND (reference sequence). CDR3 length: 16 amino acids. The CDR3 nucleotides are TGTGCCAGTAGTCAAGGGACAGGGCAGAACACCGGGGAGCTGTTTTTT. Its protein is CASSQGTGQNTGELFF. The complete variable domain, with remaining parts taken from reference TRBV19 and TRBJ2-2, reads DGGITQSPKYLFRKEGQNVTLSCEQNLNHDAMYWYRQDPGQGLRLIYYSQIVNDFQKGDIAEGYSVSREKKESFPLTVTSAQKNPTAFYLCASSQGTGQNTGELFFGEGSRLTVL.

The chain links TRBV13 to TRBJ2-2; D gene uncertain. The CDR3 has 14 residues. Germline V gives CDR1 PRHDT, CDR2 FYEKMQ (reference sequence). V lost 0 bases and J lost 8, with 10 bases in between. As DNA, the CDR3 is TGTGCCAGCAGCTTAGGAGGACCCCGGGGGGAGCTGTTTTTT. Protein: CASSLGGPRGELFF.

The gene calls are TRBV5-6 and TRBJ2-4, with 9 bases that match TRBD1. J lost 4 bases, V lost 4 bases, and 6 bases had no gene match. The germline V gene encodes CDR1 SGHDT and CDR2 YYEEEE. This CDR3 has 15 amino acids. CDR3 in amino acids: CASSTGTGIKNIQYF. CDR3 in DNA: TGTGCCAGCAGCACCGGGACAGGGATTAAAAACATTCAGTACTTC. Full variable domain (remainder filled in from reference TRBV5-6 and TRBJ2-4): DAGVTQSPTHLIKTRGQQVTLRCSPKSGHDTVSWYQQALGQGPQFIFQYYEEEERQRGNFPDRFSGHQFPNYSSELNVNALLLGDSALYLCASSTGTGIKNIQYFGAGTRLSVL.

The chain employs TRBV11-1 and TRBJ2-1; no clear D. V lost 5 bases and J 6 bases, leaving 14 bases between the germline ends. In germline, CDR1 is SGHAT, CDR2 FQDESV (reference sequence). The CDR3 runs 14 residues. DNA for the CDR3: TGTGCCAGCAGCCTCGGGTCAATCGCCAATGAGCAGTTCTTC. This encodes CASSLGSIANEQFF.

This rearrangement joins TRBV7-2 to TRBJ2-5; TRBD2 agrees at 8 bases. This CDR3 has 14 residues. Trimming took 9 bases from V and 5 from J; bases not matched to a gene: 11. Per germline, CDR1 SGHTA and CDR2 FQGNSA. CDR3 in amino acids: CASTSGVTAETQYF. The CDR3 DNA follows: TGTGCCAGTACTAGCGGTGTTACGGCGGAGACCCAGTACTTC.

This chain uses TRBV10-2 with TRBJ2-5; D is unresolved. Gene TRBJ2-7 matches the end of the DNA better, so the J call may be wrong. Germline-derived CDR1 and CDR2 are WSHSY and SAAADI. The CDR3 spans 12 residues. The CDR3 DNA reads TGCGCCAGCAGTGGGGTGAACTACGAGCAGTACTTC. Translation gives CASSGVNYEQYF.

The rearrangement links TRBV25-1 to TRBJ1-6; D might be TRBD1 (5 bases). This CDR3 has 13 amino acids. Germline V gene sequence: CDR1 MGHDK, CDR2 SYGVNS. V was clipped by 5 bases and J by 6 bases, with 8 bases between them. The CDR3 reads CASSWGSNSPLHF. For the CDR3, the DNA is TGTGCCAGCAGTTGGGGCTCTAATTCACCCCTCCACTTT.

This sequence joins TRBV5-1 and TRBJ1-4; D is perhaps TRBD1 (5 bases). Trimming removed 2 bases at V and 4 bases at J, with 9 bases between. Germline V gene data show CDR1 as SGHRS and CDR2 as YFSETQ. The CDR3 is 14 residues long. The CDR3 DNA reads as TGCGCCAGCAGCTTAGCAGGGAATAATGAAAAACTGTTTTTT. Protein product: CASSLAGNNEKLFF.

The chain has TRBV4-1 and TRBJ1-2, with 7 bases identical to TRBD1. CDR3 size: 15 residues. Germline V CDR1 and CDR2: MGHRA, YSYEKL. The ends lost 3 bases at V and 4 bases at J; junction bases unmatched: 8. In nucleotides, the CDR3 is TGCGCCAGCAGCCAGGACAGGCGATCCCTCTATGGCTACACCTTC. Protein product: CASSQDRRSLYGYTF.

J is TRBJ2-7 and V is TRBV30; D is perhaps TRBD1 or TRBD2 (5 bases each). V was pared by 6 bases and J by 4 bases, with 16 bases between. The CDR3 is 13 residues long. CDR1 GTSNPN and CDR2 SVGIG come from the germline V gene (reference sequence). The DNA for the CDR3 is TGTGCCTGTCAATGGGGGTGGGGGTACGAGCAGTACTTC. Protein: CACQWGWGYEQYF.

This chain connects TRBV10-3 to TRBJ2-1, with D perhaps TRBD2 (6 bases). The CDR3 contains 13 residues. Germline V lookup: CDR1 ENHRY, CDR2 SYGVKD. Trimming shortened V by 7 bases and J by 5 bases, and 12 bases separated the two germline ends. The CDR3 sequence: CAIKGTGDNEQFF. DNA for the CDR3: TGTGCCATCAAGGGGACTGGCGACAATGAGCAGTTCTTC.

This chain uses TRBV5-1 with TRBJ2-5, with D perhaps matching TRBD1 or TRBD2 (7 bases each). Germline lookup yields CDR1 SGHRS and CDR2 YFSETQ. Trimming took off 4 bases at V and 9 bases at J, with 16 bases between the two ends. This CDR3 is built from 13 residues. The CDR3: CASSIPGGEAQYF. Written as DNA, the CDR3 is TGCGCCAGCAGCATCCCAGGGGGGGAGGCCCAGTACTTC. Filled out from reference TRBV5-1 and TRBJ2-5, the complete variable domain reads KAGVTQTPRYLIKTRGQQVTLSCSPISGHRSVSWYQQTPGQGLQFLFEYFSETQRNKGNFPGRFSGRQFSNSRSEMNVSTLELGDSALYLCASSIPGGEAQYFGPGTRLLVL.

V usage is TRBV5-1 and J usage is TRBJ2-2; D unclear. V lost 1 base to trimming and J lost 7 bases, with 8 bases between them. Looked up from germline, CDR1 is SGHRS and CDR2 is YFSETQ. This CDR3 is 13 amino acids long. DNA for the CDR3: TGCGCCAGCAGCTTGAGGCCGGACGGGGAGCTGTTTTTT. Translation gives CASSLRPDGELFF. The entire variable domain, with the rest obtained from reference TRBV5-1 and TRBJ2-2, is as follows: KAGVTQTPRYLIKTRGQQVTLSCSPISGHRSVSWYQQTPGQGLQFLFEYFSETQRNKGNFPGRFSGRQFSNSRSEMNVSTLELGDSALYLCASSLRPDGELFFGEGSRLTVL.

The chain couples TRBV5-1 to TRBJ2-7; 7 bases align to TRBD1. Trimming at V came to 0 bases and at J to 4 bases, leaving 7 bases not matched to a gene. Germline V gene sequence: CDR1 SGHRS, CDR2 YFSETQ. This CDR3 is built from 15 residues. This CDR3 is CASSLATGRGYEQYF. The CDR3 bases are TGCGCCAGCAGCTTGGCGACGGGCAGGGGGTACGAGCAGTACTTC. The full variable domain, with the rest looked up from reference TRBV5-1 and TRBJ2-7, is KAGVTQTPRYLIKTRGQQVTLSCSPISGHRSVSWYQQTPGQGLQFLFEYFSETQRNKGNFPGRFSGRQFSNSRSEMNVSTLELGDSALYLCASSLATGRGYEQYFGPGTRLTVT.